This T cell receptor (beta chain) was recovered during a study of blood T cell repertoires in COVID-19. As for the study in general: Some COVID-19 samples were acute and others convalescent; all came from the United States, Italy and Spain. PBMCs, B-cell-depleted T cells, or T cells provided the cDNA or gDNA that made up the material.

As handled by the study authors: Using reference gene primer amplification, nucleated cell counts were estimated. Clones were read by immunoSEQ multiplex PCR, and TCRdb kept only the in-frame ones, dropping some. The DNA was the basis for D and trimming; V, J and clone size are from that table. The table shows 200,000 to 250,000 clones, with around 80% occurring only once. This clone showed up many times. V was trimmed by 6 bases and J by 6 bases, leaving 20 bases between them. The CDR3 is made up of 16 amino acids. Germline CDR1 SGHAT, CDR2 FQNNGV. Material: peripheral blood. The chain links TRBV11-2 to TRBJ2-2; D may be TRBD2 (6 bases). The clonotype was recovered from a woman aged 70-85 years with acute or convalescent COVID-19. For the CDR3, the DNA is TGTGCCAGCAGGGTACCCGGGACTTCACCGGCCGGGGAGCTGTTTTTT. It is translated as CASRVPGTSPAGELFF.